The clone carrying this T cell receptor beta chain showed up just a few times. This sample is part of a study of identical twins. Each CDR3 protein is one row after TCRdb ran MiXCR on the 5' RACE reads. Of hundreds of thousands of distinct CDR3 sequences in the sample, around 12% were seen once. CDR1 is SGDLS, CDR2 YYNGEE, per germline. The CDR3 runs to 16 residues. V shed 0 bases, J shed 1 base, and the junction held 5 bases outside the gene matches. A further study also used this sample, focusing on yellow fever vaccine responses in identical twins. That work states: Twins' T cell vaccine responses reportedly looked partly convergent, partly personalized.

What was sequenced was PBMCs. J is TRBJ2-3 and V is TRBV9, with 7 bases fitting TRBD2. The TCR was taken from a woman aged 18-29 years in good health. CDR3 nucleotides: TGTGCCAGCAGCGTAGTGGCGGGAGTGGGCACAGATACGCAGTATTTT. Its translation: CASSVVAGVGTDTQYF.